This paragraph covers one TCR beta chain sequence. Profiling relied on immunoSEQ multiplex PCR, and the TCRdb table lists in-frame clones only, not all of them. This sample has 100,000 to 150,000 clones, with 85% to 95% found just once. V was cut by 4 bases and J by 4 bases, with 20 bases left in between. CDR3 length equals 16 residues. Germline V gene sequence: CDR1 SGHRS, CDR2 YFSETQ. The sample originates from a study of control samples from healthy donors and cancer patients. The sequencing input was PBMCs. The J gene is TRBJ1-1, the V gene TRBV5-1, with a possible D match to TRBD1 (5 bases). This receptor was obtained from a man at least 80 years old with head and neck cancer. CDR3 loop: CASSPSQTVTFTEAFF. The CDR3 coding sequence is TGCGCCAGCAGCCCCTCCCAGACAGTCACTTTCACTGAAGCTTTCTTT.